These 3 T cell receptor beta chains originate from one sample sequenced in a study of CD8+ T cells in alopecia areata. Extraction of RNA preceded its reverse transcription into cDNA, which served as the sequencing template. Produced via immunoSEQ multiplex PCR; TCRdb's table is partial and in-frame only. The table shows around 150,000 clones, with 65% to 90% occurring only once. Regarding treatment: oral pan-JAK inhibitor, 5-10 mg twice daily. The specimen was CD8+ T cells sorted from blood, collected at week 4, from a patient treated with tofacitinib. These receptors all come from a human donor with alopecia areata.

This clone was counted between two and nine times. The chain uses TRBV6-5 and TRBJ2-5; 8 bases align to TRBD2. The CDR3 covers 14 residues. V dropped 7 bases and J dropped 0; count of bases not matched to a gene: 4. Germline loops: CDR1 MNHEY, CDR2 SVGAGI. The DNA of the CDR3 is TGTGCCAGCACTCGCGGGGGGTACCAAGAGACCCAGTACTTC. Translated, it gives CASTRGGYQETQYF.

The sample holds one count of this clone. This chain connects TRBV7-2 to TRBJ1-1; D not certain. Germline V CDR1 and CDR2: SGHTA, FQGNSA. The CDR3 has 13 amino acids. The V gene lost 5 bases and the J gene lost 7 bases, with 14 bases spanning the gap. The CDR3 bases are TGTGCCAGCAGCCCACGACACGGCATTGAAGCTTTCTTT. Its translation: CASSPRHGIEAFF.

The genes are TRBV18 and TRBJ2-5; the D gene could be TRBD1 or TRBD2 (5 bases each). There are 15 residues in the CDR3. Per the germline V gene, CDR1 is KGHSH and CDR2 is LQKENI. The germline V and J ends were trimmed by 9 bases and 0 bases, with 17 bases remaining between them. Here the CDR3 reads CASLEGPADQETQYF. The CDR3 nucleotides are TGTGCCAGTCTCGAGGGGCCCGCTGACCAAGAGACCCAGTACTTC.